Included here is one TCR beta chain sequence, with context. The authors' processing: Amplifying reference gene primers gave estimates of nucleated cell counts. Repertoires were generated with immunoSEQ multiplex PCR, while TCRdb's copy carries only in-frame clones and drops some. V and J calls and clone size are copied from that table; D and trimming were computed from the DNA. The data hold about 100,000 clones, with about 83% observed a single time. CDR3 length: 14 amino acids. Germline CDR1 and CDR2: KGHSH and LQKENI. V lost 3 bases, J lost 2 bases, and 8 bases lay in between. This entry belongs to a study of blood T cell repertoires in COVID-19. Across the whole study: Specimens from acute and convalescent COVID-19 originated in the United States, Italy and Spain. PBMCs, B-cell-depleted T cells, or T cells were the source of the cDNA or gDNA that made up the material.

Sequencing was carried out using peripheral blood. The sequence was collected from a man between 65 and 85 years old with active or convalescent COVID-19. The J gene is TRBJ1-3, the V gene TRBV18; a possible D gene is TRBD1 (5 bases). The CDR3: CASSPGTAGNTIYF. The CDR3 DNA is TGTGCCAGCTCACCCGGGACTGCTGGAAACACCATATATTTT.